A selection of T cell receptor beta chains follows, all from one sample in a study of blood T cell repertoires in COVID-19. The protocol was immunoSEQ multiplex PCR, while the TCRdb copy is restricted to in-frame clones and leaves out a portion. The sample lists about 320,000 clones, approximately 85% occurring once. Sequencing was carried out using peripheral blood. The receptors shown here come from a human donor in a cohort sampled during active COVID-19. CDR3s include the opening cysteine and the closing phenylalanine or tryptophan. A D gene is named only where the DNA matches it firmly. Clone sizes are given selectively: once, few, many, or a class where the clone is expanded.

clone size: .; J gene: TRBJ1-5; CDR3 length: 14; D gene: TRBD1; V gene: TRBV29-1; CDR3 protein: CSALTGGGNQPQHF; CDR3 DNA: TGCAGCGCTTTGACAGGGGGAGGCAATCAGCCCCAGCATTTT
clone size: .; J gene: TRBJ2-1; CDR3 length: 13; D gene: TRBD1; V gene: TRBV2; CDR3 protein: CASSGQGRNEQFF; CDR3 DNA: TGTGCCAGCAGTGGACAGGGTCGGAATGAGCAGTTCTTC
clone size: .; J gene: TRBJ2-1; CDR3 length: 13; D gene: .; V gene: TRBV12-3/TRBV12-4; CDR3 protein: CASSLIVYNEQFF; CDR3 DNA: TGTGCCAGCAGTTTAATAGTGTACAATGAGCAGTTCTTC
clone size: .; J gene: TRBJ1-1; CDR3 length: 13; D gene: .; V gene: TRBV11-2; CDR3 protein: CASSLSGATEAFF; CDR3 DNA: TGTGCCAGCAGCTTATCAGGGGCCACTGAAGCTTTCTTT
clone size: .; J gene: TRBJ1-2; CDR3 length: 14; D gene: TRBD1; V gene: TRBV14; CDR3 protein: CASSHLGRGNGYTF; CDR3 DNA: TGTGCCAGCAGCCATCTGGGCAGGGGGAACGGCTACACCTTC
clone size: once; J gene: TRBJ1-2; CDR3 length: 14; D gene: .; V gene: TRBV9; CDR3 protein: CASRGEGGNYGYTF; CDR3 DNA: TGTGCCAGCAGGGGGGAGGGAGGGAACTATGGCTACACCTTC
clone size: once; J gene: TRBJ1-2; CDR3 length: 14; D gene: .; V gene: TRBV7-3; CDR3 protein: CASSPSRQAHGYTF; CDR3 DNA: TGTGCCAGCAGCCCCTCCCGACAAGCCCATGGCTACACCTTC
clone size: .; J gene: TRBJ1-2; CDR3 length: 17; D gene: .; V gene: TRBV15; CDR3 protein: CATSGPPLNQGFRGYTF; CDR3 DNA: TGTGCCACCAGCGGACCACCCTTGAACCAGGGGTTTCGTGGCTACACCTTC
clone size: .; J gene: TRBJ1-2; CDR3 length: 13; D gene: .; V gene: TRBV2; CDR3 protein: CASVVGEVYGYTF; CDR3 DNA: TGTGCCAGCGTCGTAGGGGAGGTTTATGGCTACACCTTC
clone size: .; J gene: TRBJ1-2; CDR3 length: 12; D gene: .; V gene: TRBV6-5; CDR3 protein: CASSYTGYGYTF; CDR3 DNA: TGTGCCAGCAGTTATACAGGCTATGGCTACACCTTC
clone size: .; J gene: TRBJ1-5; CDR3 length: 14; D gene: .; V gene: TRBV5-1; CDR3 protein: CASSLGAAGQPQHF; CDR3 DNA: TGCGCCAGCAGCCTGGGGGCCGCGGGTCAGCCCCAGCATTTT
clone size: .; J gene: TRBJ1-2; CDR3 length: 15; D gene: TRBD1; V gene: TRBV9; CDR3 protein: CASSASGTGGRGYTF; CDR3 DNA: TGTGCCAGCAGCGCTTCCGGGACAGGCGGAAGAGGCTACACCTTC
clone size: .; J gene: TRBJ1-2; CDR3 length: 12; D gene: .; V gene: TRBV6-5; CDR3 protein: CASSYGGKAVTF; CDR3 DNA: TGTGCCAGCAGTTACGGCGGGAAGGCGGTCACCTTC
clone size: .; J gene: TRBJ1-5; CDR3 length: 16; D gene: .; V gene: TRBV30; CDR3 protein: CAWSPDPLRFNQPQHF; CDR3 DNA: TGTGCCTGGAGCCCAGATCCTCTTCGTTTCAATCAGCCCCAGCATTTT
clone size: .; J gene: TRBJ2-7; CDR3 length: 14; D gene: .; V gene: TRBV9; CDR3 protein: CASSVEGDSYEQYF; CDR3 DNA: TGTGCCAGCAGCGTAGAAGGGGACTCCTACGAGCAGTACTTC
clone size: once; J gene: TRBJ2-3; CDR3 length: 15; D gene: TRBD2; V gene: TRBV2; CDR3 protein: CASSELGGGTDTQYF; CDR3 DNA: TGTGCCAGCAGTGAACTCGGGGGAGGGACAGATACGCAGTATTTT
clone size: once; J gene: TRBJ2-1; CDR3 length: 15; D gene: TRBD2; V gene: TRBV15; CDR3 protein: CATSRVAGIGNEQFF; CDR3 DNA: TGTGCCACCAGCAGAGTAGCGGGGATTGGCAATGAGCAGTTCTTC
clone size: .; J gene: TRBJ2-1; CDR3 length: 11; D gene: .; V gene: TRBV2; CDR3 protein: CASSEGGAEFF; CDR3 DNA: TGTGCCAGCAGTGAAGGGGGCGCGGAGTTCTTC
clone size: .; J gene: TRBJ1-5; CDR3 length: 13; D gene: .; V gene: TRBV30; CDR3 protein: CAWSDMGNQPQHF; CDR3 DNA: TGTGCCTGGAGTGACATGGGCAATCAGCCCCAGCATTTT
clone size: .; J gene: TRBJ2-7; CDR3 length: 14; D gene: TRBD2; V gene: TRBV30; CDR3 protein: CAWSVPGGTYEQYF; CDR3 DNA: TGTGCCTGGAGTGTACCGGGAGGGACCTACGAGCAGTACTTC
clone size: .; J gene: TRBJ2-7; CDR3 length: 15; D gene: TRBD1; V gene: TRBV5-8; CDR3 protein: CASSLAGTGLYEQYF; CDR3 DNA: TGTGCCAGCAGCTTAGCCGGGACAGGGCTTTACGAGCAGTACTTC
clone size: .; J gene: TRBJ2-1; CDR3 length: 12; D gene: TRBD1; V gene: TRBV20-1; CDR3 protein: CSASTGGGEQFF; CDR3 DNA: TGCAGTGCTAGTACAGGGGGCGGTGAGCAGTTCTTC
clone size: .; J gene: TRBJ2-3; CDR3 length: 19; D gene: TRBD2; V gene: TRBV19; CDR3 protein: CASSLDGTSGGISTDTQYF; CDR3 DNA: TGTGCCAGTAGTTTGGACGGGACTAGCGGGGGTATTAGCACAGATACGCAGTATTTT
clone size: .; J gene: TRBJ2-2; CDR3 length: 16; D gene: .; V gene: TRBV11-2; CDR3 protein: CASSLGWSPNTGELFF; CDR3 DNA: TGTGCCAGCAGCTTAGGATGGAGTCCGAACACCGGGGAGCTGTTTTTT
clone size: .; J gene: TRBJ1-6; CDR3 length: 14; D gene: .; V gene: TRBV19; CDR3 protein: CASSGPGQYSPLHF; CDR3 DNA: TGTGCCAGTAGTGGCCCTGGACAGTATTCACCCCTCCACTTT
clone size: .; J gene: TRBJ2-1; CDR3 length: 17; D gene: TRBD2; V gene: TRBV7-3; CDR3 protein: CASSPTSGGAEGNEQFF; CDR3 DNA: TGTGCCAGCAGCCCTACTAGCGGGGGGGCAGAGGGCAATGAGCAGTTCTTC
clone size: .; J gene: TRBJ1-2; CDR3 length: 13; D gene: TRBD1; V gene: TRBV11-2; CDR3 protein: CASSPRGFDGYTF; CDR3 DNA: TGTGCCAGCAGCCCCAGGGGGTTTGATGGCTACACCTTC
clone size: .; J gene: TRBJ1-2; CDR3 length: 14; D gene: TRBD1; V gene: TRBV6-5; CDR3 protein: CASSPMDRVYGYTF; CDR3 DNA: TGTGCCAGCAGCCCCATGGACAGGGTCTATGGCTACACCTTC
clone size: .; J gene: TRBJ2-7; CDR3 length: 14; D gene: .; V gene: TRBV6-2/TRBV6-3; CDR3 protein: CASSSTGSGYEQYF; CDR3 DNA: TGTGCCAGCAGTTCGACAGGTTCAGGGTACGAGCAGTACTTC
clone size: .; J gene: TRBJ1-6; CDR3 length: 16; D gene: TRBD1; V gene: TRBV2; CDR3 protein: CATTTTGTVVSSPLHF; CDR3 DNA: TGTGCCACCACGACGACCGGGACAGTCGTTTCTTCACCCCTCCACTTT
clone size: .; J gene: TRBJ1-5; CDR3 length: 14; D gene: TRBD1; V gene: TRBV7-9; CDR3 protein: CASSLTGLSQPQHF; CDR3 DNA: TGTGCCAGCAGCTTGACAGGGTTATCACAGCCCCAGCATTTT
clone size: .; J gene: TRBJ2-2; CDR3 length: 15; D gene: .; V gene: TRBV10-3; CDR3 protein: CAISEDTSNTGELFF; CDR3 DNA: TGTGCCATCAGTGAGGACACTTCGAACACCGGGGAGCTGTTTTTT
clone size: .; J gene: TRBJ1-5; CDR3 length: 16; D gene: TRBD1; V gene: TRBV24-1; CDR3 protein: CATSDPRGGINQPQHF; CDR3 DNA: TGTGCCACCAGTGATCCCAGAGGGGGCATCAATCAGCCCCAGCATTTT
clone size: .; J gene: TRBJ2-7; CDR3 length: 13; D gene: .; V gene: TRBV7-9; CDR3 protein: CASSLRGSYEQYF; CDR3 DNA: TGTGCCAGCAGCTTACGGGGATCGTACGAGCAGTACTTC
clone size: few; J gene: TRBJ1-2; CDR3 length: 13; D gene: TRBD1; V gene: TRBV30; CDR3 protein: CAWILQGAKGYTF; CDR3 DNA: TGTGCCTGGATACTCCAGGGGGCGAAGGGCTACACCTTC
clone size: .; J gene: TRBJ1-2; CDR3 length: 14; D gene: .; V gene: TRBV7-8; CDR3 protein: CASSSKEGQSGYTF; CDR3 DNA: TGTGCCAGCAGCTCTAAGGAGGGTCAGAGTGGCTACACCTTC
clone size: once; J gene: TRBJ2-7; CDR3 length: 14; D gene: .; V gene: TRBV7-9; CDR3 protein: CASSLGQNLREQYF; CDR3 DNA: TGTGCCAGCAGCCTCGGACAGAACCTTCGCGAGCAGTACTTC
clone size: .; J gene: TRBJ2-1; CDR3 length: 12; D gene: .; V gene: TRBV5-1; CDR3 protein: CASSLDRNEQFF; CDR3 DNA: TGCGCCAGCAGCTTGGATCGGAATGAGCAGTTCTTC
clone size: .; J gene: TRBJ2-4; CDR3 length: 13; D gene: .; V gene: TRBV24-1; CDR3 protein: CATSAEDKNIQYF; CDR3 DNA: TGTGCCACCAGTGCAGAAGACAAAAACATTCAGTACTTC
clone size: once; J gene: TRBJ2-7; CDR3 length: 12; D gene: .; V gene: TRBV3-1/TRBV3-2; CDR3 protein: CASSPRGQEQYF; CDR3 DNA: TGTGCCAGCAGCCCCCGGGGTCAAGAGCAGTACTTC
clone size: .; J gene: TRBJ1-2; CDR3 length: 12; D gene: .; V gene: TRBV30; CDR3 protein: CAWSGGRYGYTF; CDR3 DNA: TGTGCCTGGAGTGGAGGGAGGTATGGCTACACCTTC
clone size: .; J gene: TRBJ2-1; CDR3 length: 16; D gene: TRBD1; V gene: TRBV13; CDR3 protein: CASSPRDREHRNEQFF; CDR3 DNA: TGTGCCAGCAGCCCCCGGGACAGGGAGCATCGGAATGAGCAGTTCTTC
clone size: .; J gene: TRBJ2-3; CDR3 length: 15; D gene: .; V gene: TRBV18; CDR3 protein: CASSPSGGDTDTQYF; CDR3 DNA: TGTGCCAGCTCACCATCGGGCGGGGACACAGATACGCAGTATTTT
clone size: once; J gene: TRBJ1-3; CDR3 length: 15; D gene: .; V gene: TRBV19; CDR3 protein: CASKVTAGSGNTIYF; CDR3 DNA: TGTGCCAGTAAGGTAACAGCCGGCTCTGGAAACACCATATATTTT